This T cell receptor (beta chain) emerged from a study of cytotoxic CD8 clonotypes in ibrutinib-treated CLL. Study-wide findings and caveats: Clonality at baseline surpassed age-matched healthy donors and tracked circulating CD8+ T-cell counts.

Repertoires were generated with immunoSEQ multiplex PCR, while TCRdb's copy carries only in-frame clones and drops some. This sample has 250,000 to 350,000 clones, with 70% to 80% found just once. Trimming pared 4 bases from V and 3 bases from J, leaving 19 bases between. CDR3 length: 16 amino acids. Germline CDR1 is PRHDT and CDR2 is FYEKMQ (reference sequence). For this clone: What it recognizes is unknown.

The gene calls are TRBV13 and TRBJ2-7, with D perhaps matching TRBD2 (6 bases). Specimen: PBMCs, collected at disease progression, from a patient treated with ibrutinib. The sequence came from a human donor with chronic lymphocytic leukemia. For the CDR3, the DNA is TGTGCCAGCAGCTCCCGGGGAGGTCCTGAAATCTACGAGCAGTACTTC. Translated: CASSSRGGPEIYEQYF.